Below, one T cell receptor beta chain is given with its context. Its antigen is still unknown. The data derive from a study of T-cell reconstitution after alpha-beta-depleted transplantation in children. Study-level results: The origin of alpha-beta T cells about two months after transplant was reportedly several hundred expanded graft clones. T-cell counts and diversity at one year following transplant were attributed mainly to newly produced T cells. It was surviving recipient T cells and thymic progenitors that gave some patients high TCRbeta diversity at day 60.

This sample's TCRbeta library carried unique molecular identifier barcodes. One entry per CDR3 protein results from TCRdb running MiXCR on the PCR reads. Here the sample spans hundreds of thousands of distinct CDR3 sequences, about 16% being singletons. The CDR3 contains 16 residues. The germline V gene encodes CDR1 SGHRS and CDR2 YFSETQ. Trimming at V came to 0 bases and at J to 5 bases, leaving 6 bases not matched to a gene. The sequences come from PBMCs, mostly from graft donor cells, collected 360 days after TCRalphabeta/CD19-depleted stem cell transplant. The clonotype originates from a boy under three years old who had a stem cell transplant for Wiskott-Aldrich syndrome, so the T cells may come from the graft donor. The chain is built from TRBV5-1 and TRBJ2-1, with 9 nucleotides matching TRBD1. CDR3 loop: CASSLEGTGLDNEQFF. CDR3 in DNA: TGCGCCAGCAGCTTGGAGGGGACAGGGCTCGACAATGAGCAGTTCTTC.